This T cell receptor (beta chain) is drawn from a study of blood T cell repertoires in COVID-19. Study in general: Sources were T cells, B-cell-depleted T cells, or PBMCs; the material itself was cDNA or gDNA.

Some clones are missing from TCRdb's copy, which holds only in-frame ones; the method was immunoSEQ multiplex PCR. The sample holds just over 650,000 clones; around 89% are singletons and the top ten take over 0.2%. The V gene lost 4 bases and the J gene lost 4 bases, with 19 bases spanning the gap. Germline CDR1 is LNHDA and CDR2 is SQIVND (reference sequence). The CDR3 length is 16 residues. The sequenced sample was peripheral blood. This clonotype was obtained from a woman under 30 with acute or convalescent COVID-19. The chain uses TRBV19 and TRBJ1-1; D not certain. In DNA, the CDR3 is TGTGCCAGTAGTACCAGCCCGGCCCCCGAGGGCACTGAAGCTTTCTTT. Its translation is CASSTSPAPEGTEAFF.